These 30 T cell receptor beta chains were sequenced from one sample in a study of blood T cell repertoires in COVID-19. Clones were sequenced by immunoSEQ multiplex PCR, and TCRdb holds only the in-frame ones, with some missing. The table records about 150,000 clones, roughly three quarters of them present only once. The sample comprised peripheral blood. These receptors came from a man in his fifties or sixties with acute or convalescent COVID-19.

The rearrangement joins TRBV14 to TRBJ2-5; a weak D match, TRBD2 (5 bases). V was clipped by 3 bases and J by 5 bases, with 10 bases between them. This CDR3 comprises 13 residues. Germline V gives CDR1 SGHDN, CDR2 FVKESK. CDR3 amino acids: CASSHRGQETQYF. The CDR3 DNA reads TGTGCCAGCAGCCACCGGGGTCAGGAGACCCAGTACTTC.

The chain carries TRBV6-1 and TRBJ1-1; D may be TRBD1 (6 bases). V lost 1 base to trimming and J lost 1 base, with 13 bases between them. Germline CDR1 reads MNHNS; CDR2 reads SASEGT. This CDR3 has 16 residues. Here the CDR3 DNA reads TGTGCCAGCAGTGAAGGGGATCGGGGGGCGAACACTGAAGCTTTCTTT. Its translation: CASSEGDRGANTEAFF.

The rearrangement joins TRBV7-6 to TRBJ2-7, with TRBD1 as a possible D gene (7 bases). V was trimmed by 0 bases and J by 6 bases, leaving 15 bases between them. This CDR3 has 15 amino acids. The germline gives CDR1 SGHVS, CDR2 FNYEAQ. In nucleotides, the CDR3 is TGTGCCAGCAGCTTAGCGAGCCAGGGGGGAGTCGAGCAGTACTTC. Its translation: CASSLASQGGVEQYF.

The genes are TRBV23-1 and TRBJ2-2, with D possibly TRBD1 on 5 matching bases. TRBV23-1 qualifies as an ORF whose function is uncertain. Trimming shortened V by 6 bases and J by 5 bases, and 10 bases separated the two germline ends. CDR3 length: 13 residues. CDR3 sequence (DNA): TGCGCCAGCAGCCTCAGACAGACCGGGGAGCTGTTTTTT. Its translation: CASSLRQTGELFF.

The chain uses TRBV4-2 and TRBJ2-1, with D perhaps matching TRBD2 (5 bases). Trimming cost V 8 bases and J 3 bases, with 11 bases left between them. The CDR3 is made up of 13 amino acids. Germline V CDR1 and CDR2: LGHNA, YNFKEQ. CDR3 protein: CASATTIYNEQFF. The CDR3 DNA reads TGTGCCAGCGCGACTACCATCTACAATGAGCAGTTCTTC.

The chain couples TRBV18 to TRBJ1-1, with D possibly matching TRBD1 (5 bases). Germline CDR1 reads KGHSH; CDR2 reads LQKENI. The CDR3 contains 13 residues. V was cut by 3 bases and J by 5 bases, with 10 bases left in between. The CDR3 nucleotides are TGTGCCAGCTCACCCATCGGGGGAACTGAAGCTTTCTTT. Encoded protein: CASSPIGGTEAFF.

This sequence joins TRBV4-2 and TRBJ1-2; unclear D gene. Germline CDR1 LGHNA, CDR2 YNFKEQ. This CDR3 is built from 14 residues. Deletions cut 4 bases from V and 0 bases from J, with 9 bases between. The DNA for the CDR3 is TGTGCCAGCAGCCCCTACGGTTCTAACTATGGCTACACCTTC. This gives the protein CASSPYGSNYGYTF.

The rearrangement uses TRBV27 and TRBJ1-2; D is possibly TRBD1 (6 bases). The germline V and J ends were trimmed by 1 base and 4 bases, with 10 bases remaining between them. Germline CDR1 and CDR2: MNHEY and SMNVEV (reference sequence). The CDR3 consists of 14 residues. The CDR3 loop is CASSLYGGGYGYTF. DNA for the CDR3: TGTGCCAGCAGTTTATATGGGGGCGGCTATGGCTACACCTTC.

This clone was detected once. The genes are TRBV6-6 and TRBJ2-5; D perhaps matches TRBD1 (5 bases). Trimming cost V 6 bases and J 9 bases, with 11 bases left between them. The V gene's germline CDR1 is MNHNY and CDR2 SVGAGI (reference sequence). The CDR3 runs 11 residues. The CDR3 nucleotides are TGTGCCAGCAGAACCGACAGTCCCCAGTACTTC. As protein: CASRTDSPQYF.

The gene calls are TRBV19 and TRBJ1-1; the match to TRBD1 covers 9 bases. The CDR3 covers 15 residues. Germline CDR1 and CDR2: LNHDA and SQIVND (reference sequence). J was trimmed by 5 bases and V by 3 bases; bases with no gene match: 7. The CDR3 DNA follows: TGTGCCAGTAGTATTCTGAGGACAGGGGAGACTGAAGCTTTCTTT. Translating gives CASSILRTGETEAFF. The full variable domain, rest sourced from reference TRBV19 and TRBJ1-1, is DGGITQSPKYLFRKEGQNVTLSCEQNLNHDAMYWYRQDPGQGLRLIYYSQIVNDFQKGDIAEGYSVSREKKESFPLTVTSAQKNPTAFYLCASSILRTGETEAFFGQGTRLTVV.

V usage is TRBV5-1 and J usage is TRBJ1-3, with TRBD1 identical over 10 bases. The CDR3 sequence is 15 residues long. The germline gives CDR1 SGHRS, CDR2 YFSETQ. The V segment lost 4 bases and the J segment 3 bases; nucleotides outside the gene matches: 4. CDR3 sequence reads: CASSPGQGIGNTIYF. The CDR3 nucleotides are TGCGCCAGCAGCCCGGGACAGGGGATTGGAAACACCATATATTTT.

This clone was detected only once. This chain connects TRBV5-6 to TRBJ2-3, with TRBD1 matching 9 bases. The junction had 3 bases not matched to a gene; V was cut back by 3 bases and J by 1 base. In germline, CDR1 is SGHDT, CDR2 YYEEEE. This CDR3 region has 15 residues. The CDR3 coding sequence is TGTGCCAGCAGCTATCGGGACAGGGGCACAGATACGCAGTATTTT. Its protein is CASSYRDRGTDTQYF.

V and J are TRBV28 and TRBJ1-2; possible D gene TRBD1, 5 bases. V lost 5 bases to trimming and J lost 4 bases, with 11 bases between them. The V gene's germline CDR1 is MDHEN and CDR2 SYDVKM. This CDR3 spans 13 amino acids. The CDR3 reads CASSNGGGYGYTF. CDR3 DNA: TGTGCCAGCAGTAACGGGGGAGGCTATGGCTACACCTTC.

The CDR3 reads CASSPRRGLAEAGDTQYF. CDR3 DNA: TGTGCCAGTAGTCCCCGGAGGGGCCTAGCGGAGGCGGGAGATACGCAGTATTTT. This chain uses TRBV19 with TRBJ2-3; 7 bases match TRBD2. The CDR3 is made up of 18 amino acids. Unmatched junction bases numbered 19, after V lost 5 bases and J lost 5 bases. The germline V gene has CDR1 LNHDA and CDR2 SQIVND (reference sequence). The entire variable domain, with the rest obtained from reference TRBV19 and TRBJ2-3, is as follows: DGGITQSPKYLFRKEGQNVTLSCEQNLNHDAMYWYRQDPGQGLRLIYYSQIVNDFQKGDIAEGYSVSREKKESFPLTVTSAQKNPTAFYLCASSPRRGLAEAGDTQYFGPGTRLTVL.

The chain couples TRBV11-2 to TRBJ2-1, with TRBD1 identical over 8 bases. The CDR3 consists of 13 residues. Germline V CDR1 and CDR2: SGHAT, FQNNGV. Losses at the gene ends were 6 bases for V and 12 bases for J; bases not matched to a gene: 10. CDR3: CASRSRTGTVQFF. The CDR3 DNA sequence: TGTGCCAGCAGGTCGCGGACAGGGACAGTGCAGTTCTTC.

V gene TRBV7-3 combines with J gene TRBJ2-2; a weak D match, TRBD2 (6 bases). The CDR3 length is 16 residues. CDR1 is SGHTA, CDR2 FQGTGA, per germline. With 0 bases removed from V and 5 bases from J, the gap between germline ends came to 13 bases. As DNA, the CDR3 is TGTGCCAGCAGCTTAACGGGCGGGGCGAGGACCGGGGAGCTGTTTTTT. It yields the protein CASSLTGGARTGELFF.

This clone was detected only a few times. This rearrangement joins TRBV4-2 to TRBJ2-3; 13 bases agree with TRBD2. This CDR3 comprises 17 residues. Germline CDR1 reads LGHNA; CDR2 reads YNFKEQ. The V and J ends lost 1 base and 6 bases, in that order; junction bases with no gene match: 7. The CDR3 DNA reads TGTGCCAGCAGCCAAGGGGCGGGACTAGCGGGATTGGATACGCAGTATTTT. It translates to CASSQGAGLAGLDTQYF.

This chain joins TRBV12-3 or TRBV12-4 and TRBJ1-3, with a possible D match to TRBD1 (5 bases). The ends were cut back, 11 bases at V and 5 bases at J, with 16 bases in the middle. The CDR3 runs 13 residues. In DNA form, the CDR3 reads TGTGCCGGTCGTGGGGGGAATCGAAACACCATATATTTT. This translates into CAGRGGNRNTIYF.

This clone was counted only a few times. The rearrangement links TRBV7-2 to TRBJ1-1; TRBD1 agrees at 7 bases. The CDR3 covers 16 residues. The junction had 12 bases not matched to a gene; V was cut back by 3 bases and J by 5 bases. Looked up from germline, CDR1 is SGHTA and CDR2 is FQGNSA. This CDR3 reads CASSFISPGQRTEAFF. Written as DNA, the CDR3 is TGTGCCAGCAGCTTCATCTCGCCGGGACAGCGGACTGAAGCTTTCTTT.

The chain uses TRBV7-2 and TRBJ2-1; 9 bases map to TRBD2. Germline CDR1 reads SGHTA; CDR2 reads FQGNSA. The length of the CDR3 is 16 residues. V gave up 5 bases and J gave up 0 bases; unmatched junction bases: 5. The chain's CDR3 is CASSVTSGGSYNEQFF. The CDR3 DNA follows: TGTGCCAGCAGCGTGACTAGCGGAGGCTCCTACAATGAGCAGTTCTTC.

The chain carries TRBV5-1 and TRBJ2-2; 7 nucleotides match TRBD2. Germline CDR1 and CDR2: SGHRS and YFSETQ. The CDR3 sequence is 17 residues long. V gave up 2 bases and J gave up 6 bases; unmatched junction bases: 13. In DNA, the CDR3 is TGCGCCAGCAGCTTCCCCCGGCGCGCGGGAGAGGCCGGGGAGCTGTTTTTT. Its protein product is CASSFPRRAGEAGELFF.

The sample holds one count of this clone. V gene TRBV5-4 combines with J gene TRBJ2-3; no definite D call. The CDR3 loop spans 14 amino acids. Germline V gene data show CDR1 as SGHNT and CDR2 as YYREEE (reference sequence). With 3 bases removed from V and 0 bases from J, the gap between germline ends came to 8 bases. The CDR3 region has the DNA TGTGCCAGCAGCTCGGTCTCGAGCACAGATACGCAGTATTTT. Protein sequence: CASSSVSSTDTQYF.

This clone was seen just once. The CDR3 DNA reads TGTGCCATCAGGGACTTCCAAAGGGGAGGGCTGGACTACGAGCAGTACTTC. Amino acids: CAIRDFQRGGLDYEQYF. This chain joins TRBV10-3 and TRBJ2-7; 7 bases fit TRBD2. The CDR3 covers 17 residues. Germline values: CDR1 ENHRY, CDR2 SYGVKD. V lost 6 bases to trimming and J lost 3 bases; unmatched junction nucleotides: 17.

This clone was found a few times. V is TRBV7-8 and J is TRBJ1-2; D may be TRBD1 (5 bases). Germline CDR1 SGHVS, CDR2 FQNEAQ. The length of the CDR3 is 14 residues. V dropped 1 base and J dropped 5 bases, with 11 bases sitting between them. In DNA, the CDR3 is TGTGCCAGCAGCTTAGATAGACAGAATTATGGCTACACCTTC. Protein: CASSLDRQNYGYTF.

This clone was detected only a few times. The rearrangement joins TRBV7-9 to TRBJ1-1, with D tentatively TRBD1 (5 bases). Trimming removed 1 base at V and 5 bases at J, with 14 bases between. Germline assignment: CDR1 SEHNR and CDR2 FQNEAQ (reference sequence). This CDR3 is 15 amino acids long. The CDR3 coding sequence is TGTGCCAGCAGCTTAGTAGTGGGGCTAATGACTGAAGCTTTCTTT. Protein product: CASSLVVGLMTEAFF.

J is TRBJ2-7 and V is TRBV27, with no clear D. The CDR3 contains 13 residues. Looked up from germline, CDR1 is MNHEY and CDR2 is SMNVEV (reference sequence). The V end lost 3 bases, the J end lost 3 bases, and 9 bases lay between the germline ends. CDR3 bases: TGTGCCAGCAGTTTGACTCTTTTCTACGAGCAGTACTTC. Encoded protein: CASSLTLFYEQYF.

The chain combines TRBV3-1 (or the pseudogene TRBV3-2) with TRBJ2-1, with 11 bases identical to TRBD2. The CDR3 totals 18 residues. Germline V gene sequence: CDR1 LGHDT, CDR2 YNNKEL (reference sequence). With 4 bases clipped from V and 4 bases from J, the junction kept 12 bases outside the gene matches. This CDR3 is CASSPHRRLAGRYNEQFF. The DNA of the CDR3 is TGTGCCAGCAGCCCGCATCGACGACTAGCGGGAAGATACAATGAGCAGTTCTTC.

On this clone itself: Other DNA sequences within the sample encode an identical CDR3. The chain combines TRBV5-1 with TRBJ2-3; TRBD1 agrees at 8 bases. The V segment lost 7 bases and the J segment 0 bases; nucleotides outside the gene matches: 1. The germline gives CDR1 SGHRS, CDR2 YFSETQ. CDR3 length: 13 amino acids. The CDR3 sequence is CASGTGSTDTQYF. In nucleotides, the CDR3 is TGCGCCAGCGGGACAGGAAGCACAGATACGCAGTATTTT.

V gene TRBV7-3 combines with J gene TRBJ2-3; 9 bases are a match to TRBD2. Unmatched junction bases numbered 16, after V lost 5 bases and J lost 4 bases. Germline loops: CDR1 SGHTA, CDR2 FQGTGA. The CDR3 spans 18 residues. The CDR3 DNA reads as TGTGCCAGCAGCCCGACCCTTGGGGGCGGGAGGGGAGCAGATACGCAGTATTTT. Its protein is CASSPTLGGGRGADTQYF.

This clone was seen a handful of times. This chain connects TRBV6-5 to TRBJ2-1; 10 nucleotides match TRBD2. Trimming cost V 6 bases and J 7 bases; bases outside gene matches: 6. The CDR3 loop spans 14 amino acids. CDR1 is MNHEY, CDR2 SVGAGI, per germline. The chain's CDR3 is CASSLAGEFNEQFF. CDR3 in DNA: TGTGCCAGCAGCCTAGCGGGAGAGTTTAATGAGCAGTTCTTC.